The rows below give T cell receptor beta chains drawn from one sample of a study of control samples from healthy donors and cancer patients. Clones were sequenced by immunoSEQ multiplex PCR, and TCRdb holds only the in-frame ones, with some missing. The sample comprises over 80,000 clones, around 80% of which are singletons, and 1.5% to 2% rests with the top ten. The sequenced material came from blood. The source of these receptors is a man in his sixties in good health. Each CDR3 is given with its conserved first and last residue.

CDR3 protein: CASSVDLHQQGANGYTF
J gene: TRBJ1-2
V gene: TRBV9

CDR3 protein: CASSGDRSYGYTF
J gene: TRBJ1-2
V gene: TRBV2

CDR3 protein: CASSIDLSRGAADQPQHF
J gene: TRBJ1-5
V gene: TRBV19

CDR3 protein: CASSYSAGGYQETQYF
J gene: TRBJ2-5
V gene: TRBV6-6

CDR3 protein: CASSFSTGITDTQYF
J gene: TRBJ2-3
V gene: TRBV5-6

CDR3 protein: CATSRPGQENTEAFF
J gene: TRBJ1-1
V gene: TRBV15

CDR3 protein: CASSLLVGGGNQPQHF
J gene: TRBJ1-5
V gene: TRBV28

CDR3 protein: CASSEAGVHYEQYF
J gene: TRBJ2-7
V gene: TRBV5-1

CDR3 protein: CASSLDPGEPQHF
J gene: TRBJ1-5
V gene: TRBV7-3

CDR3 protein: CASSQGTRIYPDEQYF
J gene: TRBJ2-7
V gene: TRBV4-1

CDR3 protein: CASSPPRHEHQETQYF
J gene: TRBJ2-5
V gene: TRBV18

CDR3 protein: CASKGGTSGSDTQYF
J gene: TRBJ2-3
V gene: TRBV5-4

CDR3 protein: CSASPQETQYF
J gene: TRBJ2-5
V gene: TRBV29-1

CDR3 protein: CAIKGGAGELFF
J gene: TRBJ2-2
V gene: TRBV10-3

CDR3 protein: CASSQDIGHSGQTQYF
J gene: TRBJ2-5
V gene: TRBV14

CDR3 protein: CASSLDQSSYNEQFF
J gene: TRBJ2-1
V gene: TRBV5-1

CDR3 protein: CASSLTSGGAKETQYF
J gene: TRBJ2-5
V gene: TRBV2

CDR3 protein: CASSLAKGQNYGYTF
J gene: TRBJ1-2
V gene: TRBV5-4